Listed here are 19 T cell receptor beta chains from one sample, sequenced in a study of shared clonotypes between healthy human individuals. Naive CD8 cells were CD45RO-negative, positively selected for CCR7, excluding terminally differentiated effector memory CD45RA+ cells. Sequenced by immunoSEQ multiplex PCR; TCRdb stores in-frame clones only, minus some. The sample lists over 2,000,000 clones; over 85% were seen once. Sample: naive CD8+ T cells from PBMCs. The receptors shown here come from a man in his late teens or twenties in good health. Some clones in this sample may be carry-over from other donors' samples.

The chain uses TRBV5-1 and TRBJ2-1; TRBD1 matches 8 bases. Per germline, CDR1 SGHRS and CDR2 YFSETQ. Trimming at V came to 6 bases and at J to 3 bases, leaving 11 bases not matched to a gene. There are 16 residues in the CDR3. The CDR3 DNA reads TGCGCCAGCACCGAAGACGGGACAGGTTTCTACAATGAGCAGTTCTTC. Translating it yields CASTEDGTGFYNEQFF.

This clone is a singleton in its sample. The gene calls are TRBV10-2 and TRBJ2-7; 9 positions agree with TRBD2. This CDR3 has 14 amino acids. After removal of 8 bases from V and 2 bases from J, the junction contained 7 bases not matched to a gene. Per the germline V gene, CDR1 is WSHSY and CDR2 is SAAADI. CDR3 residues: CASALAGIPYEQYF. The DNA of the CDR3 is TGCGCCAGCGCCCTAGCGGGAATACCCTACGAGCAGTACTTC.

J is TRBJ2-7 and V is TRBV29-1; tentatively, D is TRBD2 (5 bases). V lost 4 bases to trimming and J lost 0 bases, with 13 bases between them. From germline, CDR1 is SQVTM and CDR2 ANQGSEA. The CDR3 has 14 residues. CDR3 sequence: CSVGKVTSSYEQYF. The CDR3 nucleotides read TGCAGCGTTGGTAAGGTCACTAGCTCCTACGAGCAGTACTTC.

This clone was recorded only once. The CDR3 spells CATRLAGEETQYF. CDR3 nucleotide sequence: TGTGCCACGCGACTAGCGGGAGAAGAGACCCAGTACTTC. This chain joins TRBV15 and TRBJ2-5, with 12 positions matching TRBD2. Germline lookup yields CDR1 LNHNV and CDR2 YYDKDF (reference sequence). CDR3 length equals 13 residues. V shed 9 bases, J shed 3 bases, and the junction held 2 bases outside the gene matches.

A word on this clone: Additional DNA sequences in this sample encode the identical CDR3. The genes are TRBV6-1 and TRBJ1-1; no reliable D call. Germline CDR1 is MNHNS and CDR2 is SASEGT. Trimming pared 2 bases from V and 0 bases from J, leaving 7 bases between. CDR3 length: 14 amino acids. CDR3 in amino acids: CASSEWRVNTEAFF. CDR3 sequence (DNA): TGTGCCAGCAGTGAATGGAGGGTGAACACTGAAGCTTTCTTT.

This clone has a single count. This chain links TRBV30 with TRBJ2-2; possible D gene TRBD2, 6 bases. From germline, CDR1 is GTSNPN and CDR2 SVGIG (reference sequence). The CDR3 sequence is 18 residues long. V lost 5 bases and J lost 0, with 22 bases in between. Written as DNA, the CDR3 is TGTGCCTGGGCCGGGAGCACTCCCTATTACGCGAACACCGGGGAGCTGTTTTTT. The encoded protein is CAWAGSTPYYANTGELFF. Looking up the rest from reference TRBV30 and TRBJ2-2 gives the full variable domain: SQTIHQWPATLVQPVGSPLSLECTVEGTSNPNLYWYRQAAGRGLQLLFYSVGIGQISSEVPQNLSASRPQDRQFILSSKKLLLSDSGFYLCAWAGSTPYYANTGELFFGEGSRLTVL.

The J gene is TRBJ1-2, the V gene TRBV27, with D tentatively TRBD1 (5 bases). The germline V and J ends were trimmed by 6 bases and 6 bases, with 20 bases remaining between them. From germline, CDR1 is MNHEY and CDR2 SMNVEV (reference sequence). The CDR3 consists of 15 residues. The CDR3 loop reads CASRPSGLPIDGYTF. CDR3 coding DNA: TGTGCCAGCAGGCCTTCGGGACTGCCGATTGATGGCTACACCTTC.

This clone is a singleton in its sample. The rearrangement uses TRBV2 and TRBJ1-2; 7 nucleotides line up with TRBD1. V shed 0 bases, J shed 6 bases, and the junction held 7 bases outside the gene matches. This CDR3 is built from 15 residues. Germline CDR1 and CDR2: SNHLY and FYNNEI. CDR3 coding DNA: TGTGCCAGCAGTGAAGCCGGCAGGGGGGTCGATGGCTACACCTTC. Translated, it gives CASSEAGRGVDGYTF.

Comment on this clone: The sample carries other DNA sequences with the same CDR3. The genes are TRBV5-1 and TRBJ1-1; D is unresolved. Trimming removed 0 bases at V and 1 base at J, with 4 bases between. CDR3 size: 13 residues. Germline V gives CDR1 SGHRS, CDR2 YFSETQ. The chain's CDR3 is CASSLGSNTEAFF. The CDR3 DNA reads TGCGCCAGCAGCTTGGGTTCGAACACTGAAGCTTTCTTT. Full variable domain (outside the CDR3, taken from reference TRBV5-1 and TRBJ1-1): KAGVTQTPRYLIKTRGQQVTLSCSPISGHRSVSWYQQTPGQGLQFLFEYFSETQRNKGNFPGRFSGRQFSNSRSEMNVSTLELGDSALYLCASSLGSNTEAFFGQGTRLTVV.

This chain uses TRBV7-9 with TRBJ2-4; TRBD1 matches 7 bases. Trimming cost V 2 bases and J 9 bases; bases outside gene matches: 10. CDR1 is SEHNR and CDR2 is FQNEAQ in the germline V gene (reference sequence). The length of the CDR3 is 15 residues. CDR3 nucleotides: TGTGCCAGCAGCTTACAAACGGGACAGTCCGTCATTCAGTACTTC. Translation: CASSLQTGQSVIQYF.

The V and J genes are TRBV10-2 and TRBJ2-2; the D call may be TRBD1 or TRBD2 (5 bases each). Trimming removed 6 bases at V and 4 bases at J, with 12 bases between. The germline V gene encodes CDR1 WSHSY and CDR2 SAAADI. This CDR3 has 14 residues. The CDR3 region is CASSARGVTGELFF. CDR3 in DNA: TGCGCCAGCAGCGCGAGGGGAGTCACCGGGGAGCTGTTTTTT.

Regarding this clone: Different DNA sequences within this sample yield the same CDR3. The chain is built from TRBV7-9 and TRBJ2-7; D is ambiguous. The ends were cut back, 0 bases at V and 4 bases at J, with 10 bases in the middle. The germline V gene has CDR1 SEHNR and CDR2 FQNEAQ (reference sequence). This CDR3 region has 14 residues. The CDR3 bases are TGTGCCAGCAGCTTAGCGCCCGATTCTTACGAGCAGTACTTC. This codes for CASSLAPDSYEQYF.

The rearrangement uses TRBV29-1 and TRBJ2-7; 9 bases agree with TRBD2. V lost 5 bases and J lost 0; bases outside the gene matches: 14. Germline values: CDR1 SQVTM, CDR2 ANQGSEA. CDR3 length equals 17 residues. CDR3 nucleotide sequence: TGCAGCGTTATGAAATCGGCCCAGCGGGGGGCCTCCTACGAGCAGTACTTC. Protein: CSVMKSAQRGASYEQYF.

This chain connects TRBV29-1 to TRBJ2-7; weak D call: TRBD2 (7 bases). This CDR3 is 14 amino acids long. Germline CDR1 reads SQVTM; CDR2 reads ANQGSEA. Trimming left V 4 bases short and J 9 bases short, with 22 bases between. DNA for the CDR3: TGCAGCGTTGGGGGGGGCTTGACGGATACGTCGCAGTACTTC. Residues: CSVGGGLTDTSQYF.

The V call is TRBV10-1, the J call TRBJ2-7; 8 bases agree with TRBD2. Losses at the gene ends were 4 bases for V and 6 bases for J; bases not matched to a gene: 5. Germline CDR1 reads WNHNN; CDR2 reads SYGVQD (reference sequence). The CDR3 is 13 amino acids. The CDR3 loop is CASSVTSGREQYF. Here the CDR3 DNA reads TGCGCCAGCAGTGTCACTAGCGGTCGCGAGCAGTACTTC.

In the case of this clone: In the same sample, other DNA sequences code for this CDR3. The V call is TRBV9, the J call TRBJ1-1; 9 positions match TRBD1. There are 13 residues in the CDR3. Germline V CDR1 and CDR2: SGDLS, YYNGEE. V shed 2 bases and J 5 bases; nucleotides not matched to a gene: 1. The CDR3 reads CASSVGQGTEAFF. Here the CDR3 DNA reads TGTGCCAGCAGCGTGGGACAGGGAACTGAAGCTTTCTTT.

The V and J genes are TRBV15 and TRBJ2-7; 8 nucleotides match TRBD2. Trimming at V came to 1 base and at J to 2 bases, leaving 7 bases not matched to a gene. CDR1 and CDR2 (germline): LNHNV, YYDKDF (reference sequence). The CDR3 totals 16 residues. The CDR3 region has the DNA TGTGCCACCAGCAGAGGAAGCGGGAGATCGGCCTACGAGCAGTACTTC. This translates into CATSRGSGRSAYEQYF.

V and J are TRBV5-1 and TRBJ2-7, with a weak D call TRBD2 (5 bases). V was cut by 3 bases and J by 3 bases, with 13 bases left in between. Germline V gives CDR1 SGHRS, CDR2 YFSETQ. CDR3 length: 14 residues. CDR3 DNA sequence: TGCGCCAGCAGCTCCGGGGTGGGCAACTACGAGCAGTACTTC. The encoded protein is CASSSGVGNYEQYF.

The chain combines TRBV5-1 with TRBJ1-1; possibly TRBD1 for D (5 bases). The CDR3 covers 16 residues. The V end lost 0 bases, the J end lost 2 bases, and 14 bases lay between the germline ends. CDR1 is SGHRS and CDR2 is YFSETQ in the germline V gene. The CDR3: CASSLAPQGFNTEAFF. As DNA, the CDR3 is TGCGCCAGCAGCTTGGCTCCTCAGGGATTTAACACTGAAGCTTTCTTT.